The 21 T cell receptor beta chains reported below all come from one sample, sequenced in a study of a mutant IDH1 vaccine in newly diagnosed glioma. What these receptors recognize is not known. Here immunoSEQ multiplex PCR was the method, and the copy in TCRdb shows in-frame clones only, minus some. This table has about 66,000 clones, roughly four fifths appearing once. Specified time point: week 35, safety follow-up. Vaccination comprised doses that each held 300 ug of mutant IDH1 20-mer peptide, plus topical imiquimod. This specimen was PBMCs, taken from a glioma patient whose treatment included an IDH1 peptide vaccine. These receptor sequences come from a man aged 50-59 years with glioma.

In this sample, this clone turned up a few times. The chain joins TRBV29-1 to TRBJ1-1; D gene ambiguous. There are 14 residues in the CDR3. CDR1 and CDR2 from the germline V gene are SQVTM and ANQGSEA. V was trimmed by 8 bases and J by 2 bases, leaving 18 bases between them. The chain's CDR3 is CSSSLGGPNTEAFF. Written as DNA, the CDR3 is TGCAGCTCCTCCCTCGGTGGGCCCAACACTGAAGCTTTCTTT.

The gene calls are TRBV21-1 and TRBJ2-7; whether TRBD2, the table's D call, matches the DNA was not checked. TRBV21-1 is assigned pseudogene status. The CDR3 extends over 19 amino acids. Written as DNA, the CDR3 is TGTGCCAGCAGCAAAAGTAGCGGGGGGGACGGATTGGAATCCTACGAGCAGTACTTC. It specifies CASSKSSGGDGLESYEQYF.

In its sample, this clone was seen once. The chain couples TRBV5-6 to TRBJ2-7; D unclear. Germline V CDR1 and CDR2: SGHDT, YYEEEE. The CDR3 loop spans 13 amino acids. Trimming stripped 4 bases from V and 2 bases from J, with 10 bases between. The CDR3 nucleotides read TGTGCCAGCAGCCCGACGGGCCCCTACGAGCAGTACTTC. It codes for CASSPTGPYEQYF. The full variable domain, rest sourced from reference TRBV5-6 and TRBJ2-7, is DAGVTQSPTHLIKTRGQQVTLRCSPKSGHDTVSWYQQALGQGPQFIFQYYEEEERQRGNFPDRFSGHQFPNYSSELNVNALLLGDSALYLCASSPTGPYEQYFGPGTRLTVT.

The CDR3 bases are TGTGCCAGCAGCGGGGGGGACAGGTCTCTTATCTACGAGCAGTACTTC. Its translation is CASSGGDRSLIYEQYF. The chain links TRBV9 to TRBJ2-7, with 8 bases identical to TRBD1. In germline, CDR1 is SGDLS, CDR2 YYNGEE. V trimming: 3 bases; J trimming: 3 bases; junction bases outside the gene matches: 11. The CDR3 is 16 residues long.

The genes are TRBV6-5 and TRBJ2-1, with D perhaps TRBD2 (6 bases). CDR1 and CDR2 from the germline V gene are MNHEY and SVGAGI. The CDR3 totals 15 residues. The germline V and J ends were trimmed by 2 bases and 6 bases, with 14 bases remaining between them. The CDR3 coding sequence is TGTGCCAGCAGTTACAATTCAGCGGGCGGCAATGAGCAGTTCTTC. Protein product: CASSYNSAGGNEQFF.

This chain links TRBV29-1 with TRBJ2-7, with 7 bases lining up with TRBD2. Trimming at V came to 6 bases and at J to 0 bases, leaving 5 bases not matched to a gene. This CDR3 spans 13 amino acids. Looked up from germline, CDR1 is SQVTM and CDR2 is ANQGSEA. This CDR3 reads CSVRLAGSYEQYF. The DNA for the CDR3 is TGCAGCGTGAGACTAGCAGGCTCCTACGAGCAGTACTTC.

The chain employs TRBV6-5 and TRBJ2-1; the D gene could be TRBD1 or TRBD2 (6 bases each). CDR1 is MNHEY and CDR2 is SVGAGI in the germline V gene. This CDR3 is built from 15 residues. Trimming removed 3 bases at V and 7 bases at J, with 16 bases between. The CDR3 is CASSYGFGGPNEQFF. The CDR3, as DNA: TGTGCCAGCAGTTATGGGTTCGGGGGCCCGAATGAGCAGTTCTTC.

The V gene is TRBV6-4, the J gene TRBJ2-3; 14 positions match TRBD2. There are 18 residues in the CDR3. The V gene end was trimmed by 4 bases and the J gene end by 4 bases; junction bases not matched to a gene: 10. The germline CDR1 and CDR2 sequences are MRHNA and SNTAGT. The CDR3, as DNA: TGTGCCAGCAGTGGGACTAGCGGGGGGACCGTGGGAGCAGATACGCAGTATTTT. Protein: CASSGTSGGTVGADTQYF.

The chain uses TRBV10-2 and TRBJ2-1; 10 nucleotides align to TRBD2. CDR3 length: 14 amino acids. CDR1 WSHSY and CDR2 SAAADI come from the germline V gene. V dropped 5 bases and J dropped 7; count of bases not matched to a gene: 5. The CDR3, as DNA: TGCGCCAGCAGTTCTAGCGGGGGAGGGAATGAGCAGTTCTTC. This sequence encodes CASSSSGGGNEQFF.

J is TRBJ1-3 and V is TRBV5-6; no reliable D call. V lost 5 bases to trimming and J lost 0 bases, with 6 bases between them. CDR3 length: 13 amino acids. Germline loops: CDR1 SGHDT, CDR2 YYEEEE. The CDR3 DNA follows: TGTGCCAGCAGGCAGGACTCTGGAAACACCATATATTTT. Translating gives CASRQDSGNTIYF.

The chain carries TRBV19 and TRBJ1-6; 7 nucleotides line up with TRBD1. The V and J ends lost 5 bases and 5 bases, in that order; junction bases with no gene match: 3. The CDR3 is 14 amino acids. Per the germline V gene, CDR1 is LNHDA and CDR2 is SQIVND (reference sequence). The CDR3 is CASSGQENNSPLHF. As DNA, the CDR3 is TGTGCCAGTAGTGGACAGGAAAATAATTCACCCCTCCACTTT.

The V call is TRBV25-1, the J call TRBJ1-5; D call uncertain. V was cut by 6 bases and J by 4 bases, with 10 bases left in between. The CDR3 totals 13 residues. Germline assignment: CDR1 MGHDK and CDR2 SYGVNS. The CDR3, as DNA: TGTGCCAGCAGGGCCTCCCTTAATCAGCCCCAGCATTTT. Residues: CASRASLNQPQHF. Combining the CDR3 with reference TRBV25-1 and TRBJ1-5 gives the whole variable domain EADIYQTPRYLVIGTGKKITLECSQTMGHDKMYWYQQDPGMELHLIHYSYGVNSTEKGDLSSESTVSRIRTEHFPLTLESARPSHTSQYLCASRASLNQPQHFGDGTRLSIL.

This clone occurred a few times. CDR3 residues: CASSQTRGTNEKLFF. CDR3 DNA sequence: TGTGCCAGCAGCCAAACACGCGGAACTAATGAAAAACTGTTTTTT. J is TRBJ1-4 and V is TRBV27; no reliable D call. V gave up 6 bases and J gave up 1 base, with 12 bases separating them. Germline V lookup: CDR1 MNHEY, CDR2 SMNVEV (reference sequence). The CDR3 consists of 15 residues.

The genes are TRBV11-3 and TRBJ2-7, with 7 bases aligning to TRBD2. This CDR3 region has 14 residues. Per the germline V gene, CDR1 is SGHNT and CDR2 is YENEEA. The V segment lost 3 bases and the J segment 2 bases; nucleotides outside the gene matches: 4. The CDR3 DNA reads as TGTGCCAGCAGCTTGCAAGCGGGGCCCTACGAGCAGTACTTC. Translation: CASSLQAGPYEQYF.

The CDR3 sequence: CSTRQSLEAFF. DNA of the CDR3: TGCAGCACCCGACAGTCTCTTGAAGCTTTCTTT. J is TRBJ1-1 and V is TRBV29-1, with D possibly TRBD1 on 5 matching bases. The CDR3 extends over 11 amino acids. Between the trimmed V and J ends, which lost 8 bases and 7 bases, there was a span of 14 bases. Germline V gene sequence: CDR1 SQVTM, CDR2 ANQGSEA.

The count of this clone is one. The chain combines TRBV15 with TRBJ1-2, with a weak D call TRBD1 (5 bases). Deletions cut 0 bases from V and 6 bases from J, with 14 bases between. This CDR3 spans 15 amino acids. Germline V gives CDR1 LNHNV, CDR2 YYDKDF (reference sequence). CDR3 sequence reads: CATSRDAAGRNGYTF. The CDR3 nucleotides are TGTGCCACCAGCAGAGACGCGGCAGGGAGAAATGGCTACACCTTC. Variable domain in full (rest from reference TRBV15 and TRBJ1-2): DAMVIQNPRYQVTQFGKPVTLSCSQTLNHNVMYWYQQKSSQAPKLLFHYYDKDFNNEADTPDNFQSRRPNTSFCFLDIRSPGLGDTAMYLCATSRDAAGRNGYTFGSGTRLTVV.

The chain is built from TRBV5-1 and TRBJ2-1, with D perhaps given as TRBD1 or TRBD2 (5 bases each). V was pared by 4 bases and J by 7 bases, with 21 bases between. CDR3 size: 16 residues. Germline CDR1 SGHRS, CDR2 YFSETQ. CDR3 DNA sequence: TGCGCCAGCAGCCAGGGCGGCACAGGTTCGGGGAATGAGCAGTTCTTC. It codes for CASSQGGTGSGNEQFF. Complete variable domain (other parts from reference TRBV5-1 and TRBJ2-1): KAGVTQTPRYLIKTRGQQVTLSCSPISGHRSVSWYQQTPGQGLQFLFEYFSETQRNKGNFPGRFSGRQFSNSRSEMNVSTLELGDSALYLCASSQGGTGSGNEQFFGPGTRLTVL.

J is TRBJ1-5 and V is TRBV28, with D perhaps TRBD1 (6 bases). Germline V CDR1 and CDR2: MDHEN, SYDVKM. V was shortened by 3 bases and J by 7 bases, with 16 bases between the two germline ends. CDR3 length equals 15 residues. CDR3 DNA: TGTGCCAGCAGTTTTTCGTCAGGGGCAGAACAGCCCCAGCATTTT. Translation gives CASSFSSGAEQPQHF.

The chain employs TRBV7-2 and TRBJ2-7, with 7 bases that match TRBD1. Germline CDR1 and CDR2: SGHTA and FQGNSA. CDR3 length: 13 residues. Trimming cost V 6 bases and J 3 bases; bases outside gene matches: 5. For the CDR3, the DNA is TGTGCCAGCAGTCACCGGGACAGCTACGAGCAGTACTTC. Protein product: CASSHRDSYEQYF.

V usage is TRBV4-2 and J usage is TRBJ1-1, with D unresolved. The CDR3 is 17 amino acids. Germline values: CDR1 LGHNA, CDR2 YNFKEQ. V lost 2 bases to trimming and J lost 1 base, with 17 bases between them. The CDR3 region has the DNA TGTGCCAGCAGCCAAACCCCGGGTAGGGCCGCGAACACTGAAGCTTTCTTT. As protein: CASSQTPGRAANTEAFF.

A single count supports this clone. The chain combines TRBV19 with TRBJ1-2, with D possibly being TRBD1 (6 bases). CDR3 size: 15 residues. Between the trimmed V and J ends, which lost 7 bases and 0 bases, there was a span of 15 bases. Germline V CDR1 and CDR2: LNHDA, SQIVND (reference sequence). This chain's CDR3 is CASNEGGVANYGYTF. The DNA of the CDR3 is TGTGCCAGTAATGAGGGGGGAGTAGCTAACTATGGCTACACCTTC.